This entry lists 13 T cell receptor beta chains sequenced from one sample in a study of Graves' ophthalmopathy and Graves' hyperthyroidism. TCR beta CDR3 regions were amplified from RNA transcripts. Second-round multiplex PCR came after a first-round RT-PCR that employed HTBI primers. Each CDR3 protein is one row after TCRdb ran MiXCR on the multiplex PCR reads. The table includes about 1.1 million distinct CDR3 sequences, about 38% detected once. Sequencing was done on a sample of peripheral blood or thyroid tissue (not recorded which). Receptors were obtained from an adult man with Graves' hyperthyroidism.

This clonotype appeared many times. The chain has TRBV20-1 and TRBJ2-2; 9 bases are a match to TRBD1. V lost 6 bases, J lost 0 bases, and 5 bases stayed unmatched. The germline V gene has CDR1 DFQATT and CDR2 SNEGSKA (reference sequence). The CDR3 is 15 residues long. CDR3 amino acids: CSAIQGASNTGELFF. DNA for the CDR3: TGCAGTGCAATACAGGGGGCTTCGAACACCGGGGAGCTGTTTTTT.

V usage is TRBV14 and J usage is TRBJ2-5; D uncertain. The germline CDR1 and CDR2 sequences are SGHDN and FVKESK. Trimming stripped 0 bases from V and 5 bases from J, with 10 bases between. The CDR3 has 14 amino acids. The CDR3 nucleotides read TGTGCCAGCAGCCAAGAATCTGTCTGGGAGACCCAGTACTTC. Amino acid sequence: CASSQESVWETQYF. Complete variable domain (other parts from reference TRBV14 and TRBJ2-5): EAGVTQFPSHSVIEKGQTVTLRCDPISGHDNLYWYRRVMGKEIKFLLHFVKESKQDESGMPNNRFLAERTGGTYSTLKVQPAELEDSGVYFCASSQESVWETQYFGPGTRLLVL.

The rearrangement links TRBV10-3 to TRBJ1-4, with D hard to call. Trimming shortened V by 11 bases and J by 9 bases, and 22 bases separated the two germline ends. Germline values: CDR1 ENHRY, CDR2 SYGVKD. CDR3 size: 14 residues. The CDR3 sequence: CAPSIRVPRKKLFF. The CDR3, as DNA: TGTGCCCCTTCTATTAGGGTCCCTAGGAAAAAACTGTTTTTT.

This clonotype occurred a few times. The chain carries TRBV13 and TRBJ2-7; D might be TRBD1 (6 bases). The germline gives CDR1 PRHDT, CDR2 FYEKMQ (reference sequence). The CDR3 consists of 14 residues. Trimming pared 5 bases from V and 7 bases from J, leaving 18 bases between. The CDR3 DNA reads TGTGCCAGCAGCGAGGCTGGGGGCTCTAGGGAGCAGTACTTC. Protein: CASSEAGGSREQYF.

The V and J genes are TRBV15 and TRBJ1-1; 7 nucleotides align to TRBD1. The CDR3 is made up of 13 amino acids. Germline V gene lookup returns CDR1 LNHNV and CDR2 YYDKDF (reference sequence). The V gene end was trimmed by 3 bases and the J gene end by 4 bases; junction bases not matched to a gene: 2. This CDR3 reads CATSSRGSTEAFF. DNA for the CDR3: TGTGCCACCAGCAGCAGGGGGAGCACTGAAGCTTTCTTT.

The CDR3 here is CSARGASGKSYSYEQYF. CDR3 bases: TGCAGTGCTAGGGGTGCTAGCGGAAAATCTTACTCCTACGAGCAGTACTTC. The rearrangement uses TRBV20-1 and TRBJ2-7; TRBD2 matches at 7 bases. The CDR3 runs 17 residues. Trimming removed 3 bases from V and 0 bases from J; junction bases left unmatched: 14. Germline assignment: CDR1 DFQATT and CDR2 SNEGSKA (reference sequence).

There are many counts of this clonotype. The chain couples TRBV20-1 to TRBJ2-5; D remains ambiguous. This CDR3 is built from 11 residues. V shed 3 bases and J shed 3 bases, with 5 bases lying between them. Germline CDR1 reads DFQATT; CDR2 reads SNEGSKA (reference sequence). The CDR3 protein is CSASAEETQYF. DNA of the CDR3: TGCAGTGCTAGCGCCGAAGAGACCCAGTACTTC.

In this sample, this clonotype turned up a few times. The V gene is TRBV12-3 or TRBV12-4, the J gene TRBJ2-7; TRBD2 agrees at 9 bases. The CDR3 extends over 17 amino acids. Trimming cost V 5 bases and J 0 bases; bases outside gene matches: 11. The CDR3 protein is CASSRLLSGGSSYEQYF. DNA for the CDR3: TGTGCCAGCAGTCGACTCCTTAGCGGGGGCAGCTCCTACGAGCAGTACTTC.

The J gene is TRBJ2-7, the V gene TRBV20-1; possibly TRBD1 or TRBD2 for D (5 bases each). Trimming removed 5 bases from V and 3 bases from J, with 20 bases in between. Germline V gene lookup returns CDR1 DFQATT and CDR2 SNEGSKA (reference sequence). CDR3 length equals 15 residues. CDR3 DNA: TGCAGTGCTCTAATCCGGGACGGGACCTTCTACGAGCAGTACTTC. Amino acid sequence: CSALIRDGTFYEQYF.

This clonotype was seen more than once but under ten times. This sequence joins TRBV5-4 and TRBJ1-1; 7 bases agree with TRBD1. This CDR3 is built from 15 residues. With 5 bases clipped from V and 0 bases from J, the junction kept 7 bases outside the gene matches. Germline assignment: CDR1 SGHNT and CDR2 YYREEE (reference sequence). The CDR3 DNA reads as TGTGCCAGCAGTTTCGGGACAGCTATGAACACTGAAGCTTTCTTT. This translates into CASSFGTAMNTEAFF.

This clonotype showed up many times. This sequence joins TRBV19 and TRBJ2-7; 8 bases are shared with TRBD1. The CDR3 runs to 12 residues. Germline CDR1 reads LNHDA; CDR2 reads SQIVND (reference sequence). After removal of 3 bases from V and 6 bases from J, the junction contained 1 base not matched to a gene. The CDR3 nucleotides are TGTGCCAGTAGTATGACAGGGGCCGAGCAGTACTTC. Translating gives CASSMTGAEQYF.

This chain uses TRBV10-3 with TRBJ2-7, with 11 bases matching TRBD2. Trimming cost V 7 bases and J 6 bases; bases outside gene matches: 8. This CDR3 is 14 amino acids long. Per the germline V gene, CDR1 is ENHRY and CDR2 is SYGVKD. CDR3 in amino acids: CAINTSGGLREQYF. The CDR3 DNA sequence: TGTGCCATCAACACTAGCGGGGGCCTTCGCGAGCAGTACTTC.

The count of this clonotype is one. The V gene is TRBV20-1, the J gene TRBJ2-5, with D perhaps TRBD2 (6 bases). Germline V CDR1 and CDR2: DFQATT, SNEGSKA (reference sequence). The CDR3 is 13 amino acids. V gave up 2 bases and J gave up 4 bases, with 11 bases separating them. CDR3 amino acids: CSARRLGGETQYF. The CDR3, as DNA: TGCAGTGCTAGAAGGCTGGGAGGAGAGACCCAGTACTTC.